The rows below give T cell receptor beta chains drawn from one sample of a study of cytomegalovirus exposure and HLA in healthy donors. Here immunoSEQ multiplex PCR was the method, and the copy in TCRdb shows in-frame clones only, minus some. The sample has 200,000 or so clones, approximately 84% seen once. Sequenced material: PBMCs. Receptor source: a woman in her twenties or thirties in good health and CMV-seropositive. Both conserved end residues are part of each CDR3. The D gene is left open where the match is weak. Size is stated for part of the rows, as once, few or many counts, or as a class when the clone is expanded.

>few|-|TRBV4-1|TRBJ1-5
CASSQDRSRGGPQHF
TGCGCCAGCAGCCAAGATAGGAGCCGGGGAGGGCCCCAGCATTTT
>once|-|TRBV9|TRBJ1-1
CASSITANTEAFF
TGTGCCAGCAGCATCACAGCAAACACTGAAGCTTTCTTT
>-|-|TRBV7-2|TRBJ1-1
CASSLGGGGNTEAFF
TGTGCCAGCAGCTTAGGGGGGGGAGGAAACACTGAAGCTTTCTTT
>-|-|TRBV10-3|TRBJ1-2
CAISTGNGYTF
TGTGCCATCAGTACAGGGAATGGCTACACCTTC
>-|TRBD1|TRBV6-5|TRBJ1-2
CASKRQGTNGYTF
TGTGCCAGCAAGAGACAGGGAACTAATGGCTACACCTTC
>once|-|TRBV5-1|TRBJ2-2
CASRRRGDDGELFF
TGCGCCAGCAGACGAAGGGGTGACGACGGGGAGCTGTTTTTT
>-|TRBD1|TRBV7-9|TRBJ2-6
CASPEDRDESGANVLTF
TGTGCCAGCCCGGAGGACAGGGATGAGTCTGGGGCCAACGTCCTGACTTTC
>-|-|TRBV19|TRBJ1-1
CASSRGGGMNTEAFF
TGTGCCAGTAGTAGAGGGGGGGGCATGAACACTGAAGCTTTCTTT
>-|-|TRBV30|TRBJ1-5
CAWLRLGGLYSNQPQHF
TGTGCCTGGCTTCGATTGGGGGGACTATATAGCAATCAGCCCCAGCATTTT
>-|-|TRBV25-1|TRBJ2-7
CASSGGSHEQYF
TGTGCCAGCAGTGGAGGGTCCCACGAGCAGTACTTC
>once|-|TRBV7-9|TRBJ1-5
CASSLQGIGNQPQHF
TGTGCCAGCAGCTTACAGGGAATTGGCAATCAGCCCCAGCATTTT
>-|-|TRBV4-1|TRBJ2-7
CASSQDPQRAFPYEQYF
TGCGCCAGCAGCCAAGACCCCCAGCGGGCCTTCCCCTACGAGCAGTACTTC
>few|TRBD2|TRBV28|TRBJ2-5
CASSLMLGTSGIRETQYF
TGTGCCAGCAGTCTTATGCTCGGGACTAGCGGGATTAGAGAGACCCAGTACTTC
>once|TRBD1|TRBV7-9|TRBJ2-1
CASSSLDRALEQFF
TGTGCCAGCAGCTCATTGGACAGGGCACTTGAGCAGTTCTTC
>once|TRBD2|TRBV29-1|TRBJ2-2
CSVGGGSNTGELFF
TGCAGCGTTGGGGGGGGGTCGAACACCGGGGAGCTGTTTTTT
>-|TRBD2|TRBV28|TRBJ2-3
CASSLWGLAGVTDTQYF
TGTGCCAGCAGTTTATGGGGACTAGCGGGAGTCACAGATACGCAGTATTTT
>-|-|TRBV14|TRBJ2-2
CASSQGPFEGFTGELFF
TGTGCCAGCAGCCAGGGTCCCTTTGAGGGATTCACCGGGGAGCTGTTTTTT
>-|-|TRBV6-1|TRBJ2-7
CASSEGGGAHEQYF
TGTGCCAGCAGTGAAGGAGGGGGGGCCCACGAGCAGTACTTC
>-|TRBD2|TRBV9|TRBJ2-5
CASSVQSGRRETQYF
TGTGCCAGCAGCGTTCAAAGCGGGAGAAGAGAGACCCAGTACTTC
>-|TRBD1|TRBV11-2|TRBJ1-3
CASSHRTGVGNTIYF
TGTGCCAGCAGTCATAGGACAGGGGTCGGAAACACCATATATTTT
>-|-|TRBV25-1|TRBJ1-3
CASEPRAGGNTIYF
TGTGCCAGCGAACCACGTGCAGGGGGAAACACCATATATTTT
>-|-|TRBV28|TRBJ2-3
CASSIRSSTDTQYF
TGTGCCAGCAGTATCCGGTCTAGCACAGATACGCAGTATTTT
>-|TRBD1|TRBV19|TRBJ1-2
CASTAGGSFYGYTF
TGTGCCAGTACCGCAGGGGGCTCCTTCTATGGCTACACCTTC
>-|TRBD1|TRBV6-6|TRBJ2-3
CATRTGADTQYF
TGTGCCACCCGGACAGGGGCAGATACGCAGTATTTT
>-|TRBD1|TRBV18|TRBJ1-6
CASSPGTGDYNSPLHF
TGTGCCAGCTCACCAGGGACAGGGGATTATAATTCACCCCTCCACTTT
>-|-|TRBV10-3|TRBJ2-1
CAIKRVEGEQFF
TGTGCCATCAAGAGGGTCGAAGGTGAGCAGTTCTTC
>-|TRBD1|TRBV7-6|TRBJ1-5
CASSSQGANQPQHF
TGTGCCAGCAGCTCCCAGGGGGCGAATCAGCCCCAGCATTTT
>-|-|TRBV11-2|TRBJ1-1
CASSLTSPAFF
TGTGCCAGCAGCCTGACAAGTCCAGCTTTCTTT
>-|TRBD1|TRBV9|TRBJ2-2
CASSRTGFTGELFF
TGTGCCAGCAGCAGGACAGGGTTTACCGGGGAGCTGTTTTTT
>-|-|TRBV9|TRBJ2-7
CASSLDSTYEQYF
TGTGCCAGCAGCCTCGACAGCACCTACGAGCAGTACTTC
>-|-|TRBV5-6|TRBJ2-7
CASSPGRSYEQYF
TGTGCCAGCAGCCCAGGGCGCTCCTACGAGCAGTACTTC
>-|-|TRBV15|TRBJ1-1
CATSREGVWDTEAFF
TGTGCCACCAGCAGAGAAGGAGTATGGGACACTGAAGCTTTCTTT
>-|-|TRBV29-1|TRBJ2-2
CSVSLRPGELFF
TGCAGCGTTAGTTTGAGGCCCGGGGAGCTGTTTTTT
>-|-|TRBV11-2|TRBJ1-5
CASSLEGLSNQPQHF
TGTGCCAGCAGCTTGGAAGGACTTAGCAATCAGCCCCAGCATTTT
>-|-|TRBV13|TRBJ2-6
CASSPLQGRQTGANVLTF
TGTGCCAGCAGCCCCCTCCAGGGCCGACAAACTGGGGCCAACGTCCTGACTTTC
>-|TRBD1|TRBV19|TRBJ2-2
CASSRTGPGRAGELFF
TGTGCCAGTAGTAGGACAGGGCCCGGGCGTGCCGGGGAGCTGTTTTTT
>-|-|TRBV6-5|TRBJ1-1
CASREIQGRSTEAFF
TGTGCCAGCAGGGAAATACAGGGAAGGAGCACTGAAGCTTTCTTT
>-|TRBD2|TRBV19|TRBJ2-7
CASSPRGGRAVISDEQYF
TGTGCCAGTAGCCCACGGGGGGGCAGGGCGGTTATTTCAGACGAGCAGTACTTC
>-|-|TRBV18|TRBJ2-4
CASSPPPRDIQYF
TGTGCCAGCTCACCACCGCCTCGGGACATTCAGTACTTC
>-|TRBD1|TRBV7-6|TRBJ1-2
CASSLQTGELRTF
TGTGCCAGCAGCTTACAGACAGGGGAGTTAAGGACCTTC
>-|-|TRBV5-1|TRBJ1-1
CASSFRGNTEAFF
TGCGCCAGCAGCTTTAGGGGTAACACTGAAGCTTTCTTT
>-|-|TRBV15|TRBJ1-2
CATSRDRGGAGGYTF
TGTGCCACCAGCAGAGATCGGGGGGGCGCAGGTGGCTACACCTTC
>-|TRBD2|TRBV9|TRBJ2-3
CASSGTSGSGTQYF
TGTGCCAGCAGCGGGACTAGCGGGTCTGGTACGCAGTATTTT
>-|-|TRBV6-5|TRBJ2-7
CASSLIFGYEQYF
TGTGCCAGCAGTCTCATTTTCGGGTACGAGCAGTACTTC
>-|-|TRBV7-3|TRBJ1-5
CASSPGPRGINQPQHF
TGTGCCAGCAGCCCCGGTCCGCGAGGGATTAATCAGCCCCAGCATTTT
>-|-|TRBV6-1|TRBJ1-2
CASSEITVEYGYTF
TGTGCCAGCAGTGAAATTACAGTAGAATATGGCTACACCTTC
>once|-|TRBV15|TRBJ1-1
CATSGNRVMNTEAFF
TGTGCCACCAGCGGAAACAGGGTTATGAACACTGAAGCTTTCTTT
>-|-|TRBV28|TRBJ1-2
CASSWLGQPGYTF
TGTGCCAGCAGTTGGCTCGGACAGCCTGGCTACACCTTC
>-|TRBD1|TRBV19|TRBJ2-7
CASSIDRGSPYEQYF
TGTGCCAGTAGTATCGACAGGGGAAGTCCCTACGAGCAGTACTTC
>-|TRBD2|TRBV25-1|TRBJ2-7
CASSLGGSYPYEQYF
TGTGCCAGCAGCCTGGGCGGGAGCTACCCCTACGAGCAGTACTTC